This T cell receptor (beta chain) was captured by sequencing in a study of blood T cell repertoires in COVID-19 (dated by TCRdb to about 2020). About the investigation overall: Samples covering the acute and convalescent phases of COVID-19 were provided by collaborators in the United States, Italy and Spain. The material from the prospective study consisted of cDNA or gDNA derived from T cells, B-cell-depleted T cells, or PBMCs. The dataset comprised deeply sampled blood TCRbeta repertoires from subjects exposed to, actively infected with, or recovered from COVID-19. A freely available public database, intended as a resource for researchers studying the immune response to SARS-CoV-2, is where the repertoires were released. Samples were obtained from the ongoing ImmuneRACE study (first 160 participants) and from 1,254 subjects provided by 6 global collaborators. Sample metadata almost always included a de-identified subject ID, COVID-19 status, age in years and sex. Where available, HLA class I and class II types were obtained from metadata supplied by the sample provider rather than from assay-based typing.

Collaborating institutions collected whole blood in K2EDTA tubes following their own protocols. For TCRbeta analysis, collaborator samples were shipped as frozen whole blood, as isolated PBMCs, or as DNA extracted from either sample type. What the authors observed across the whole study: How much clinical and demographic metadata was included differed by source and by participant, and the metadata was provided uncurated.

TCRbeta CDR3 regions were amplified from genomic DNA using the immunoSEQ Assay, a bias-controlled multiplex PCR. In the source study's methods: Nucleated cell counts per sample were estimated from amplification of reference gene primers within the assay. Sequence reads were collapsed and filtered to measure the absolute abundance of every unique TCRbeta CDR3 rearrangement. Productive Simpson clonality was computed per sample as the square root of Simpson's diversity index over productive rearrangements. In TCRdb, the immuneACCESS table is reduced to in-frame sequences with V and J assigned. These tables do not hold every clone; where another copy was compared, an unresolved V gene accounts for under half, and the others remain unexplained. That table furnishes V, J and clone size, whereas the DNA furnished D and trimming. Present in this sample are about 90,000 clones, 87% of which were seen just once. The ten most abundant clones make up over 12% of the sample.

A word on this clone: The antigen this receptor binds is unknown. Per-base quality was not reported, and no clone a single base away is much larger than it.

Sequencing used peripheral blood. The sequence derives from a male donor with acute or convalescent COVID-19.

The encoded CDR3 is CASSPQAGAGTEAFF. The DNA reads TGTGCCAGTAGTCCCCAGGCCGGCGCGGGTACTGAAGCTTTCTTT. This chain is built from TRBV19 and TRBJ1-1, with the D gene not confidently named. The CDR3 contains 15 residues, cysteine and phenylalanine counted. The CDR3 DNA has 45 bases and is translated from base 1. The junction carries 18 bases between V and J, which are trimmed by 5 bases and 5 bases respectively. Sequences LNHDA (CDR1) and SQIVND (CDR2) are obtained from the germline V gene (reference sequence).